These 7 T cell receptor beta chains came from one sample sequenced in a study of T cells after yellow fever vaccination. TCRdb analysed the 5' RACE reads with MiXCR anew, one entry per CDR3 protein. The sample consists of 50,000 or so distinct CDR3 sequences, 7% to 9% of them appearing once. Sequencing used CD8+ T cells sorted from PBMCs, obtained roughly 15 days after the first yellow fever vaccination. These receptor sequences come from a man between 18 and 35 years old who received the YFV17D yellow fever vaccine.

This clonotype was observed at least ten times. The chain joins TRBV14 to TRBJ2-1, with 7 bases that match TRBD1. Per germline, CDR1 SGHDN and CDR2 FVKESK. V was pared by 5 bases and J by 7 bases, with 17 bases of the junction left unmatched. This CDR3 is 17 amino acids long. CDR3 sequence (DNA): TGTGCCAGCAGCTGGCGTCCGACAGGGCTCGTGAGAAATGAGCAGTTCTTC. Its translation is CASSWRPTGLVRNEQFF.

The table lists this clonotype with many counts. The chain employs TRBV21-1 and TRBJ2-1; the DNA was not used to check the table's D call, TRBD1. TRBV21-1 is recorded as a pseudogene. This CDR3 comprises 16 residues. The CDR3 sequence: CASSKGWADPYNEQFF. Written as DNA, the CDR3 is TGTGCCAGCAGCAAAGGCTGGGCGGATCCATACAATGAGCAGTTCTTC.

This clonotype appeared many times. This rearrangement joins TRBV7-3 to TRBJ2-1; D gene uncertain. The CDR3 contains 16 residues. V dropped 0 bases and J dropped 0 bases, with 9 bases sitting between them. CDR1 is SGHTA, CDR2 FQGTGA, per germline. CDR3 residues: CASSLTPFGSYNEQFF. DNA of the CDR3: TGTGCCAGCAGCTTAACCCCCTTCGGCTCCTACAATGAGCAGTTCTTC.

By proportion, this clonotype is medium-sized. V and J are TRBV15 and TRBJ2-1; D perhaps matches TRBD2 (6 bases). Germline lookup yields CDR1 LNHNV and CDR2 YYDKDF (reference sequence). This CDR3 is built from 16 residues. V lost 1 base, J lost 1 base, and 11 bases lay in between. In DNA form, the CDR3 reads TGTGCCACCAGCAGAGGACTAGTTGGTTCCTACAATGAGCAGTTCTTC. It is translated as CATSRGLVGSYNEQFF.

This clonotype was picked up many times. The chain joins TRBV7-6 to TRBJ2-2; 7 bases fit TRBD2. Trimming removed 6 bases from V and 2 bases from J; junction bases left unmatched: 9. CDR1 and CDR2 (germline): SGHVS, FNYEAQ. The CDR3 contains 16 residues. The CDR3 here is CASRLNSGYNTGELFF. CDR3 DNA sequence: TGTGCCAGCAGGCTCAATAGCGGGTATAACACCGGGGAGCTGTTTTTT.

To note about this clonotype: A clone one base away is much larger, so this may be a read error. The chain employs TRBV28 and TRBJ2-6; D may be TRBD2 (6 bases). The CDR3 contains 15 residues. Germline CDR1 and CDR2: MDHEN and SYDVKM. With 5 bases removed from V and 4 bases from J, the gap between germline ends came to 12 bases. The CDR3 nucleotides read TGTGCCAGCAGTGGCGGGGATTCCGGGGCCAACGTCCTGACTTTC. It yields the protein CASSGGDSGANVLTF.

This clonotype appeared many times. The chain is built from TRBV27 and TRBJ2-3, with 10 bases lining up with TRBD2. Trimming took 10 bases from V and 0 from J; bases not matched to a gene: 10. Germline CDR1 is MNHEY and CDR2 is SMNVEV (reference sequence). The CDR3 consists of 16 residues. CDR3 region: CATCELAGGSTDTQYF. For the CDR3, the DNA is TGTGCCACCTGTGAGTTAGCGGGGGGAAGCACAGATACGCAGTATTTT.